This T cell receptor beta chain comes out of a study of somatic mutations in cytotoxic T cells in rheumatoid arthritis. Study results and limitations: Compared with age-matched healthy controls, rheumatoid arthritis patients did not differ significantly in CD8+ T-cell clonality.

Positive selection using magnetic beads isolated the CD4+ and CD8+ cells (purity was checked by flow cytometry). V was clipped by 5 bases and J by 6 bases; unmatched bases: 9. Germline CDR1 KGHSH, CDR2 LQKENI. CDR3 length equals 15 residues. Original handling: Rarely, patient CD8+ clones larger than 1% corresponded to published virus-specific TCRB sequences. Measured with immunoSEQ multiplex PCR; TCRdb has only the in-frame clones, and not every one. V, J and clone size are those of that table, while D and trimming were read from the DNA. Found here are some 30,000 clones, more than 75% of them singletons; the top ten hold over 9%. With regard to this clone: No antigen is known for it.

The chain has TRBV18 and TRBJ2-1; 8 nucleotides agree with TRBD1. The TCR sequence derives from an adult with rheumatoid arthritis. The specimen was CD8+ T cells sorted from blood. The CDR3 here is CASSAGQGMFNEQFF. Here the CDR3 DNA reads TGTGCCAGCTCAGCTGGACAGGGCATGTTCAATGAGCAGTTCTTC.